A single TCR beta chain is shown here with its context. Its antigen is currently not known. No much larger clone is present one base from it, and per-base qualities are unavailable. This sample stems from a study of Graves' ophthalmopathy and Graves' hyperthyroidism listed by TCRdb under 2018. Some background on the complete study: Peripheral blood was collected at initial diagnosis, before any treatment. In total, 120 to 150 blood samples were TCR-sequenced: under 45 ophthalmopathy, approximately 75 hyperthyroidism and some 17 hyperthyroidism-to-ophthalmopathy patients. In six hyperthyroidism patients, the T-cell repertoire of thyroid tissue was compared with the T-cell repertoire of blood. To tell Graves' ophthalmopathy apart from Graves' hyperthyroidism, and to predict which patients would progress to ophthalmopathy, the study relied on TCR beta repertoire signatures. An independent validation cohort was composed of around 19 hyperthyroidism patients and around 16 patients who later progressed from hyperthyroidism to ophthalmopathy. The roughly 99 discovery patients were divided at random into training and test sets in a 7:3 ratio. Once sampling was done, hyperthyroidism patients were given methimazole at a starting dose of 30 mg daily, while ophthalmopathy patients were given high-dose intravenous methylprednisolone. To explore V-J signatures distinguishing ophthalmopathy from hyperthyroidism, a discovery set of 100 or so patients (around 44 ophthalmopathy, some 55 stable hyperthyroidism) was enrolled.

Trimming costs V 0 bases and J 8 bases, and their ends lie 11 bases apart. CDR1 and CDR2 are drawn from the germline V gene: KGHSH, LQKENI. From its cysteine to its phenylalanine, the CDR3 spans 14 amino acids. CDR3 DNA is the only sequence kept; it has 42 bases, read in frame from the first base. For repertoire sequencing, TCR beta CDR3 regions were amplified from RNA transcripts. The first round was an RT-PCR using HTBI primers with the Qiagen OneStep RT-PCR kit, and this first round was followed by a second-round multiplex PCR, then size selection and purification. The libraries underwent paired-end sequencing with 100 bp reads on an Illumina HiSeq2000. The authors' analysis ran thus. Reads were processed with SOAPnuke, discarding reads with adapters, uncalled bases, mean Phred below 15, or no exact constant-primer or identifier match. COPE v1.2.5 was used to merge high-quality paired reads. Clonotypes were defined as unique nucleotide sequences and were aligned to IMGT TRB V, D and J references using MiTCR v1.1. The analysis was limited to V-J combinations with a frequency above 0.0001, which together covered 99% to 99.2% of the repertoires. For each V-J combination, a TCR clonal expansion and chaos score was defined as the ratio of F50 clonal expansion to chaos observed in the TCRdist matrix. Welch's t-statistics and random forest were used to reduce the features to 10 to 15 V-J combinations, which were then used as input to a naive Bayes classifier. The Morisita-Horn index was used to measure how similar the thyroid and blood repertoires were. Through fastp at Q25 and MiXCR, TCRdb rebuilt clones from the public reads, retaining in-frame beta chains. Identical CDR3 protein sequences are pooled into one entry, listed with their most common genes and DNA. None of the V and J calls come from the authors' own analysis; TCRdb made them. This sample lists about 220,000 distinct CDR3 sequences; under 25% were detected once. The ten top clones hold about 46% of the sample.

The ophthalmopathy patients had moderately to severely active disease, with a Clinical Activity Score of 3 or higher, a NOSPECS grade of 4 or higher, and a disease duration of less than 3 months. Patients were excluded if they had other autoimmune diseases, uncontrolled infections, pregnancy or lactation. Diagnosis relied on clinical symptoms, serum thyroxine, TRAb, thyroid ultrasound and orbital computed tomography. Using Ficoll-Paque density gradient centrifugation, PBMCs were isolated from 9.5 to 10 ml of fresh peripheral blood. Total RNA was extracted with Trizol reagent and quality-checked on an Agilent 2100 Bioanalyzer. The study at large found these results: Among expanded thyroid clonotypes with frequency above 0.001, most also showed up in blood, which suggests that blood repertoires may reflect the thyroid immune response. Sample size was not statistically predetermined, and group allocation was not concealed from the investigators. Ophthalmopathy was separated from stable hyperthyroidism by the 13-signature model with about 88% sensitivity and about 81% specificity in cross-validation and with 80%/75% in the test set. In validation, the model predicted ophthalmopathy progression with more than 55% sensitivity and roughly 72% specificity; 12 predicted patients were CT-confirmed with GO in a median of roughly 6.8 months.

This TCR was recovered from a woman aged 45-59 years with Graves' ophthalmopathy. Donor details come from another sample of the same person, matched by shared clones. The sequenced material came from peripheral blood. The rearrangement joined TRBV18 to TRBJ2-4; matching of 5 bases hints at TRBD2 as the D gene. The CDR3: CASSPPRAGDIQYF. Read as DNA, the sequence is TGTGCCAGCTCACCACCCCGGGCCGGGGACATTCAGTACTTC.